Sequencing of this T cell receptor (beta chain) was carried out in a study of blood T cell repertoires in COVID-19. On the study more broadly: Both acute and convalescent COVID-19 samples were obtained from the United States, Italy and Spain.

How the authors handled the data: Reference gene primer amplification gave estimated nucleated cell counts. Here immunoSEQ multiplex PCR was the method, and the copy in TCRdb shows in-frame clones only, minus some. That table supplies the V and J calls and clone size; D and trimming were determined from the DNA. Of around 100,000 clones in the sample, 84% are singletons; the top ten hold about 27%. The clonotype comes from a man aged 60 to 75 with acute or convalescent COVID-19. Sequencing was carried out using peripheral blood.

CDR3 sequence: CASSRHDRADTDTQYF. The CDR3 DNA reads TGTGCCAGCAGTCGACATGACAGGGCGGACACAGATACGCAGTATTTT. The chain carries TRBV3-1 (or the pseudogene TRBV3-2) and TRBJ2-3; 7 bases fit TRBD1. Looked up from germline, CDR1 is LGHDT and CDR2 is YNNKEL (reference sequence). The CDR3 spans 16 residues. V gave up 6 bases and J gave up 2 bases; unmatched junction bases: 11.